The 18 T cell receptor beta chains reported below all come from one sample, sequenced in a study of T-cell memory formation after mild COVID-19. TCRdb processed the 5' RACE reads anew with MiXCR; each CDR3 protein has one entry. The sample holds around 410,000 distinct CDR3 sequences, around 22% seen once. Sequenced sample: PBMCs or a T cell subset sorted from them (not recorded which). Every receptor here comes from an adult woman who had mild COVID-19 (a few samples of this study predate the infection). Cell type and time point are not known.

This chain uses TRBV12-3 or TRBV12-4 with TRBJ1-5, with D possibly matching TRBD1 (5 bases). This CDR3 has 16 amino acids. Trimming took 6 bases from V and 4 from J, leaving 19 bases between them. The CDR3 is CASRPGAGWANQPQHF. In DNA, the CDR3 is TGTGCCAGCAGACCCGGGGCAGGGTGGGCAAATCAGCCCCAGCATTTT.

This clonotype has more than one count but fewer than ten. V is TRBV25-1 and J is TRBJ1-4; TRBD1 matches at 8 bases. The CDR3 has 16 amino acids. V was clipped by 0 bases and J by 8 bases; unmatched bases: 8. The germline gives CDR1 MGHDK, CDR2 SYGVNS. In DNA form, the CDR3 reads TGTGCCAGCAGTGAATACCTCGGGGCAGGGGGCGAAAAACTGTTTTTT. Its translation: CASSEYLGAGGEKLFF.

In the case of this clonotype: The junction departs from the called germline gene at one end, perhaps through a read error. V gene TRBV7-2 combines with J gene TRBJ2-7; 9 nucleotides match TRBD2. Germline V gene lookup returns CDR1 SGHTA and CDR2 FQGNSA. The CDR3 runs 16 residues. The DNA of the CDR3 is TGTGCCAGCACCTTAAGGGGTGCTAGCGGGATCTACGAGCAGTACTTC. Translated: CASTLRGASGIYEQYF.

This clonotype has only a few counts. The rearrangement links TRBV5-1 to TRBJ2-7, with 12 bases that match TRBD2. Germline lookup yields CDR1 SGHRS and CDR2 YFSETQ. V shed 5 bases, J shed 3 bases, and the junction held 6 bases outside the gene matches. This CDR3 is 15 amino acids long. This chain's CDR3 is CASRYGLAGSYEQYF. CDR3 bases: TGCGCCAGCAGATACGGACTAGCGGGAAGCTACGAGCAGTACTTC.

This clonotype was observed a few times. The CDR3 coding sequence is TGTGCCAGCAGCCCCGGGGGGGGGCCCCAGGTGGAGACCCAGTACTTC. It codes for CASSPGGGPQVETQYF. The chain joins TRBV7-9 to TRBJ2-5, with TRBD2 identical over 8 bases. From germline, CDR1 is SEHNR and CDR2 FQNEAQ (reference sequence). The CDR3 covers 16 residues. Germline trimming cut 5 bases from V and 5 bases from J; bases unmatched to any gene: 13.

The gene calls are TRBV7-8 and TRBJ2-1, with 7 bases lining up with TRBD2. Germline CDR1 and CDR2: SGHVS and FQNEAQ. The CDR3 totals 16 residues. The V gene end was trimmed by 5 bases and the J gene end by 7 bases; junction bases not matched to a gene: 14. CDR3 region: CASSLQLAWGQNEQFF. The DNA of the CDR3 is TGTGCCAGCAGCCTGCAACTAGCGTGGGGTCAGAATGAGCAGTTCTTC.

The J gene is TRBJ2-7, the V gene TRBV3-1, with 9 nucleotides matching TRBD1. This CDR3 comprises 15 residues. Germline loops: CDR1 LGHDT, CDR2 YNNKEL (reference sequence). V was pared by 3 bases and J by 6 bases, with 9 bases of the junction left unmatched. This CDR3 is CASSHPGDRAGEQYF. CDR3 nucleotide sequence: TGTGCCAGCAGCCACCCTGGGGACAGGGCAGGCGAGCAGTACTTC.

The V and J genes are TRBV28 and TRBJ1-2; TRBD1 aligns across 9 bases. Germline V gives CDR1 MDHEN, CDR2 SYDVKM. V dropped 10 bases and J dropped 4; count of bases not matched to a gene: 7. The CDR3 length is 13 residues. CDR3: CATIGDRAYGYTF. The CDR3 nucleotides are TGTGCCACGATTGGGGACAGGGCCTATGGCTACACCTTC.

In this sample, this clonotype turned up many times. This chain uses TRBV3-1 with TRBJ2-7; no firm D call. Germline V gene data show CDR1 as LGHDT and CDR2 as YNNKEL (reference sequence). Trimming stripped 3 bases from V and 4 bases from J, with 4 bases between. The CDR3 is 11 residues long. As DNA, the CDR3 is TGTGCCAGCAGCCACGGATACGAGCAGTACTTC. Its translation: CASSHGYEQYF.

The chain recombines TRBV29-1 with TRBJ2-1; D unclear. V lost 3 bases and J lost 7, with 10 bases in between. This CDR3 spans 12 amino acids. The germline V gene encodes CDR1 SQVTM and CDR2 ANQGSEA. CDR3 loop: CSVDETWNEQFF. The CDR3 DNA sequence: TGCAGCGTTGACGAGACTTGGAATGAGCAGTTCTTC.

This clonotype was counted only a few times. The J gene is TRBJ2-3, the V gene TRBV5-4; TRBD1 matches 8 bases. This CDR3 region has 16 residues. Germline trimming cut 2 bases from V and 3 bases from J; bases unmatched to any gene: 8. Germline-derived CDR1 and CDR2 are SGHNT and YYREEE (reference sequence). The CDR3 protein is CASSFGTGWSTDTQYF. CDR3 nucleotide sequence: TGTGCCAGCAGCTTCGGGACAGGATGGAGTACAGATACGCAGTATTTT. Supplemented by reference TRBV5-4 and TRBJ2-3, the full variable domain reads ETGVTQSPTHLIKTRGQQVTLRCSSQSGHNTVSWYQQALGQGPQFIFQYYREEENGRGNFPPRFSGLQFPNYSSELNVNALELDDSALYLCASSFGTGWSTDTQYFGPGTRLTVL.

This clonotype was seen a handful of times. The V call is TRBV24-1, the J call TRBJ2-5, with D perhaps matching TRBD1 (6 bases). The ends were cut back, 3 bases at V and 5 bases at J, with 15 bases in the middle. The CDR3 is made up of 15 amino acids. Germline assignment: CDR1 KGHDR and CDR2 SFDVKD. This chain's CDR3 is CATSDPLDRTETQYF. CDR3 bases: TGTGCCACCAGTGATCCCCTAGACAGGACGGAGACCCAGTACTTC.

This clonotype has only a few counts. The chain is built from TRBV15 and TRBJ2-4; D possibly matches TRBD1 or TRBD2 (5 bases each). CDR3 length equals 15 residues. Trimming removed 0 bases from V and 2 bases from J, with 8 bases in between. CDR1 and CDR2 (germline): LNHNV, YYDKDF (reference sequence). The CDR3 DNA is TGTGCCACCAGCAGAGATGGGGGAACCAAAAACATTCAGTACTTC. Translated, it gives CATSRDGGTKNIQYF.

The chain has TRBV7-9 and TRBJ1-6; maybe TRBD1 (5 bases). With 5 bases removed from V and 10 bases from J, the gap between germline ends came to 12 bases. There are 13 residues in the CDR3. Germline V gene data show CDR1 as SEHNR and CDR2 as FQNEAQ (reference sequence). CDR3 amino acids: CASSPITGSPLHF. CDR3 in DNA: TGTGCCAGCAGCCCCATTACAGGATCACCCCTCCACTTT.

This clonotype was found a few times. The chain carries TRBV7-3 and TRBJ2-2, with a tentative D call TRBD1 (5 bases). Germline assignment: CDR1 SGHTA and CDR2 FQGTGA. V lost 5 bases and J 7 bases, leaving 11 bases between the germline ends. This CDR3 is 13 amino acids long. CDR3 protein: CASSLQGYGELFF. In nucleotides, the CDR3 is TGTGCCAGCAGCCTCCAGGGTTACGGGGAGCTGTTTTTT.

The chain combines TRBV4-2 with TRBJ2-1; D is uncertain. The CDR3 contains 14 residues. V was pared by 4 bases and J by 10 bases, with 17 bases between. CDR1 is LGHNA and CDR2 is YNFKEQ in the germline V gene. In DNA form, the CDR3 reads TGTGCCAGCAGCCCCAGTTCGGCGGACCGGGAGCAGTTCTTC. Translating gives CASSPSSADREQFF.

This clonotype was seen more than once but under ten times. The rearrangement joins TRBV7-2 to TRBJ2-7, with D perhaps matching TRBD1 or TRBD2 (6 bases each). V lost 3 bases and J lost 4, with 19 bases in between. The length of the CDR3 is 16 residues. From germline, CDR1 is SGHTA and CDR2 FQGNSA. Here the CDR3 reads CASSFGWGAGMYEQYF. In DNA form, the CDR3 reads TGTGCCAGCAGCTTCGGTTGGGGGGCGGGCATGTACGAGCAGTACTTC. The full variable domain, rest sourced from reference TRBV7-2 and TRBJ2-7, is GAGVSQSPSNKVTEKGKDVELRCDPISGHTALYWYRQSLGQGLEFLIYFQGNSAPDKSGLPSDRFSAERTGGSVSTLTIQRTQQEDSAVYLCASSFGWGAGMYEQYFGPGTRLTVT.

CDR3 loop: CASSRRSSEEPQHF. CDR3 sequence (DNA): TGTGCCAGCTCCCGTCGCAGCTCCGAGGAGCCCCAGCATTTT. The rearrangement joins TRBV18 to TRBJ1-5; no definite D call. Looked up from germline, CDR1 is KGHSH and CDR2 is LQKENI. This CDR3 has 14 amino acids. The germline V and J ends were trimmed by 6 bases and 8 bases, with 17 bases remaining between them.